Listed here are 14 T cell receptor beta chains from one sample, sequenced in a study of CD8 T cells in ankylosing spondylitis. General study points: Seven to nine highly homologous variants made up a TCR beta motif, and this motif appeared characteristic of ankylosing spondylitis blood.

MiXCR, applied by TCRdb to the 5' RACE reads, yields one record per CDR3 protein. The profile shows approximately 550,000 distinct CDR3 sequences, roughly 13% of them singletons. Their target antigens are unknown. Input material: blood, either unsorted or a sorted T cell fraction (not recorded which). The receptors were sampled from a male donor with ankylosing spondylitis.

V usage is TRBV3-1 and J usage is TRBJ2-7; D unclear. The CDR3 spans 13 residues. Trimming shortened V by 3 bases and J by 2 bases, and 8 bases separated the two germline ends. CDR1 and CDR2 (germline): LGHDT, YNNKEL (reference sequence). This CDR3 reads CASSQYGPYEQYF. CDR3 coding DNA: TGTGCCAGCAGCCAGTACGGACCCTACGAGCAGTACTTC.

The sample holds a few counts of this clonotype. J is TRBJ2-1 and V is TRBV11-2; 9 bases are shared with TRBD2. V shed 4 bases, J shed 4 bases, and the junction held 2 bases outside the gene matches. The CDR3 sequence is 14 residues long. Germline CDR1 is SGHAT and CDR2 is FQNNGV. The CDR3 DNA sequence: TGTGCCAGCAGCTCCCTAGCGGGGTACAATGAGCAGTTCTTC. Its translation is CASSSLAGYNEQFF.

There are a few counts of this clonotype. V gene TRBV29-1 combines with J gene TRBJ2-7, with TRBD1 as a possible D gene (5 bases). The V end lost 4 bases, the J end lost 2 bases, and 12 bases lay between the germline ends. Germline CDR1 reads SQVTM; CDR2 reads ANQGSEA. The CDR3 has 13 amino acids. CDR3 DNA: TGCAGCGTTGCCCAGGGTGTCACCTACGAGCAGTACTTC. Translated, it gives CSVAQGVTYEQYF.

This clonotype showed up just a few times. The chain combines TRBV7-2 with TRBJ2-5; 8 bases line up with TRBD1. Germline V lookup: CDR1 SGHTA, CDR2 FQGNSA. Germline trimming cut 5 bases from V and 7 bases from J; bases unmatched to any gene: 9. The CDR3 is 14 amino acids. CDR3 DNA sequence: TGTGCCAGCAGCACCCGGACAGGGACTGGGACCCAGTACTTC. It is translated as CASSTRTGTGTQYF. Drawing the rest from reference TRBV7-2 and TRBJ2-5, the complete variable domain is GAGVSQSPSNKVTEKGKDVELRCDPISGHTALYWYRQSLGQGLEFLIYFQGNSAPDKSGLPSDRFSAERTGGSVSTLTIQRTQQEDSAVYLCASSTRTGTGTQYFGPGTRLLVL.

This clonotype was detected only once. V gene TRBV5-1 combines with J gene TRBJ2-1; 9 nucleotides match TRBD1. The trim removed 3 bases at V and 8 bases at J, leaving 6 bases unmatched. Germline loops: CDR1 SGHRS, CDR2 YFSETQ. CDR3 length: 14 residues. Here the CDR3 reads CASSSGTGSYEQFF. The DNA of the CDR3 is TGCGCCAGCAGCTCCGGGACAGGGTCTTATGAGCAGTTCTTC.

This clonotype turned up a few times. The chain employs TRBV11-2 and TRBJ2-5, with 9 bases identical to TRBD2. Trimming took 1 base from V and 4 from J; bases not matched to a gene: 4. The CDR3 sequence is 15 residues long. From germline, CDR1 is SGHAT and CDR2 FQNNGV. The CDR3 is CASSLVGLATETQYF. The CDR3 bases are TGTGCCAGCAGCTTAGTAGGACTAGCGACAGAGACCCAGTACTTC.

This clonotype has at least ten counts. The gene calls are TRBV29-1 and TRBJ2-2; 8 nucleotides line up with TRBD1. The CDR3 sequence is 15 residues long. V was clipped by 3 bases and J by 5 bases; unmatched bases: 8. Per germline, CDR1 SQVTM and CDR2 ANQGSEA. The CDR3 DNA sequence: TGCAGCGTTGAGGACGACAGGGGAAGAACCGGGGAGCTGTTTTTT. Translated, it gives CSVEDDRGRTGELFF.

The table lists this clonotype with a few counts. CDR3 amino acids: CASSSSQGPSGLFF. The CDR3 coding sequence is TGCGCCAGCAGCTCGTCACAGGGGCCCTCCGGATTGTTTTTT. The V call is TRBV5-1, the J call TRBJ1-4; TRBD1 matches at 7 bases. CDR3 length: 14 amino acids. From germline, CDR1 is SGHRS and CDR2 YFSETQ. With 3 bases clipped from V and 15 bases from J, the junction kept 14 bases outside the gene matches.

The chain links TRBV12-3 or TRBV12-4 to TRBJ2-1, with TRBD2 matching over 7 bases. This CDR3 has 14 residues. V lost 10 bases to trimming and J lost 4 bases; unmatched junction nucleotides: 10. The CDR3 bases are TGTGCCAAATCCCAGCGGGATATATACAATGAGCAGTTCTTC. This gives the protein CAKSQRDIYNEQFF.

This clonotype has only a few counts. The J gene is TRBJ1-2, the V gene TRBV20-1; 8 bases agree with TRBD1. The CDR3 extends over 15 amino acids. CDR1 is DFQATT and CDR2 is SNEGSKA in the germline V gene (reference sequence). V shed 0 bases and J 4 bases; nucleotides not matched to a gene: 7. The CDR3, as DNA: TGCAGTGCTAGAGATGGGGACAGGCGAGGCTATGGCTACACCTTC. Translation: CSARDGDRRGYGYTF.

The rearrangement uses TRBV20-1 and TRBJ2-1; 8 nucleotides align to TRBD2. The V segment lost 2 bases and the J segment 4 bases; nucleotides outside the gene matches: 7. The CDR3 covers 15 residues. Germline CDR1 DFQATT, CDR2 SNEGSKA (reference sequence). CDR3 coding DNA: TGCAGTGCTAGAACGGGAGGGCCGTCTTACAATGAGCAGTTCTTC. It yields the protein CSARTGGPSYNEQFF.

CDR3 amino acids: CASSPGAPNYGYTF. In DNA form, the CDR3 reads TGTGCCAGCAGCCCGGGAGCGCCTAACTATGGCTACACCTTC. This chain uses TRBV12-3 or TRBV12-4 with TRBJ1-2; D remains ambiguous. The CDR3 runs to 14 residues. Trimming shortened V by 6 bases and J by 0 bases, and 11 bases separated the two germline ends.

This clonotype has only a few counts. The chain couples TRBV5-1 to TRBJ1-4; D ambiguous. V lost 0 bases to trimming and J lost 5 bases, with 8 bases between them. The germline gives CDR1 SGHRS, CDR2 YFSETQ. The CDR3 is 14 residues long. CDR3: CASSLDVRNEKLFF. CDR3 coding DNA: TGCGCCAGCAGCTTGGATGTCCGGAATGAAAAACTGTTTTTT.

The gene calls are TRBV5-1 and TRBJ2-5; weak D call: TRBD1 (5 bases). V lost 0 bases to trimming and J lost 5 bases, with 14 bases between them. The CDR3 runs to 15 residues. Germline-derived CDR1 and CDR2 are SGHRS and YFSETQ. DNA of the CDR3: TGCGCCAGCAGCTTGGCAGGGTATGCGTCGGAGACCCAGTACTTC. Amino acids: CASSLAGYASETQYF.